One sample yielded the 28 T cell receptor beta chains listed below, sequenced in a study of blood T cells in healthy people across ages. Through a sample-barcoded 5' primer and a J-beta primer mix, a second PCR was run for roughly 6 to 12 cycles. TCRdb itself ran the 5' RACE reads through MiXCR, one entry per CDR3 protein. The sample holds about 810,000 distinct CDR3 sequences, 36% seen once. The specimen was blood. These receptors originate from a man younger than 30 in good health.

V is TRBV6-2 or TRBV6-3 and J is TRBJ1-6; TRBD1 agrees at 7 bases. V lost 5 bases to trimming and J lost 11 bases; unmatched junction nucleotides: 6. Germline CDR1 MNHEY, CDR2 SVGEGT. The CDR3 has 13 residues. In DNA, the CDR3 is TGTGCCAGCAGTGACAGGGTTATGACACCCCTCCACTTT. Protein sequence: CASSDRVMTPLHF.

This clonotype was seen repeatedly, ten times or more. The chain joins TRBV3-1 to TRBJ2-7; TRBD1 matches at 7 bases. The germline gives CDR1 LGHDT, CDR2 YNNKEL (reference sequence). CDR3 length: 13 residues. V shed 4 bases and J 3 bases; nucleotides not matched to a gene: 3. This chain's CDR3 is CASSRTGYYEQYF. CDR3 DNA: TGTGCCAGCAGCCGGACAGGATACTACGAGCAGTACTTC.

This clonotype turned up a few times. The chain joins TRBV9 to TRBJ2-3; no clear D. Germline CDR1 and CDR2: SGDLS and YYNGEE. The ends were cut back, 0 bases at V and 4 bases at J, with 9 bases in the middle. This CDR3 contains 14 residues. CDR3 DNA sequence: TGTGCCAGCAGCGTAGACCTCAAACCAGATACGCAGTATTTT. This gives the protein CASSVDLKPDTQYF.

V is TRBV6-6 and J is TRBJ1-4; 7 bases match TRBD1. The CDR3 extends over 15 amino acids. The V and J ends lost 6 bases and 3 bases, in that order; junction bases with no gene match: 7. Germline loops: CDR1 MNHNY, CDR2 SVGAGI (reference sequence). The CDR3 nucleotides are TGTGCCAGCAGCCAAAGACAGGGAGCTAATGAAAAACTGTTTTTT. This sequence encodes CASSQRQGANEKLFF.

Comment on this clonotype: A read error is possible here, since a much larger clone lies one base away. V is TRBV2 and J is TRBJ2-7, with 7 nucleotides matching TRBD1. The CDR3 is 16 residues long. J was trimmed by 7 bases and V by 2 bases; bases with no gene match: 14. The germline gives CDR1 SNHLY, CDR2 FYNNEI. The CDR3 protein is CASSETLRTGGNEQYF. The DNA for the CDR3 is TGTGCCAGCAGTGAAACCCTGAGGACAGGCGGCAATGAGCAGTACTTC. Filled out from reference TRBV2 and TRBJ2-7, the complete variable domain reads EPEVTQTPSHQVTQMGQEVILRCVPISNHLYFYWYRQILGQKVEFLVSFYNNEISEKSEIFDDQFSVERPDGSNFTLKIRSTKLEDSAMYFCASSETLRTGGNEQYFGPGTRLTVT.

This clonotype occurred a few times. The chain employs TRBV7-8 and TRBJ2-3; 10 bases are a match to TRBD2. Germline CDR1 SGHVS, CDR2 FQNEAQ. This CDR3 is 15 amino acids long. Trimming removed 3 bases from V and 2 bases from J; junction bases left unmatched: 2. The CDR3 here is CASSFSGGNTDTQYF. As DNA, the CDR3 is TGTGCCAGCAGCTTTAGCGGGGGGAACACAGATACGCAGTATTTT. The entire variable domain, with the rest obtained from reference TRBV7-8 and TRBJ2-3, is as follows: GAGVSQSPRYKVAKRGQDVALRCDPISGHVSLFWYQQALGQGPEFLTYFQNEAQLDKSGLPSDRFFAERPEGSVSTLKIQRTQQEDSAVYLCASSFSGGNTDTQYFGPGTRLTVL.

This clonotype was counted only a few times. A read error may explain this, as a much larger clone is one base away. The gene calls are TRBV12-3 or TRBV12-4 and TRBJ1-2; D is perhaps TRBD1 (6 bases). With 5 bases removed from V and 6 bases from J, the gap between germline ends came to 13 bases. The CDR3 extends over 13 amino acids. CDR3 loop: CASSVGRGNGYTF. CDR3 nucleotide sequence: TGTGCCAGCAGTGTGGGCAGGGGTAATGGCTACACCTTC.

This chain uses TRBV10-3 with TRBJ2-1; 7 positions agree with TRBD2. The length of the CDR3 is 13 residues. Germline-derived CDR1 and CDR2 are ENHRY and SYGVKD. The V gene end was trimmed by 8 bases and the J gene end by 7 bases; junction bases not matched to a gene: 8. Here the CDR3 reads CAILRAGSNEQFF. The CDR3 nucleotides are TGTGCCATCTTGCGAGCGGGGAGTAATGAGCAGTTCTTC.

This clonotype was detected only once. V gene TRBV6-2 or TRBV6-3 combines with J gene TRBJ2-4; TRBD1 might be the D (5 bases). Germline loops: CDR1 MNHEY, CDR2 SVGEGT. The V end lost 2 bases, the J end lost 3 bases, and 8 bases lay between the germline ends. The CDR3 consists of 14 residues. CDR3: CASSYGAYKNIQYF. The CDR3 nucleotides read TGTGCCAGCAGTTACGGGGCATACAAAAACATTCAGTACTTC.

This clonotype was counted many times. This sequence joins TRBV24-1 and TRBJ2-3; unclear D gene. The CDR3 contains 15 residues. Germline CDR1 and CDR2: KGHDR and SFDVKD. The germline V and J ends were trimmed by 0 bases and 2 bases, with 8 bases remaining between them. The DNA for the CDR3 is TGTGCCACCAGTGATTTGGACGGAAACACAGATACGCAGTATTTT. This gives the protein CATSDLDGNTDTQYF.

This clonotype appeared a few times. This chain connects TRBV7-2 to TRBJ2-2; D might be TRBD2 (7 bases). This CDR3 region has 17 residues. Looked up from germline, CDR1 is SGHTA and CDR2 is FQGNSA. V lost 5 bases and J lost 4, with 20 bases in between. For the CDR3, the DNA is TGTGCCAGCAGCCGAACGATGGGGGGGCAGGGCACCGGGGAGCTGTTTTTT. This encodes CASSRTMGGQGTGELFF.

This clonotype was recorded only once. Being one base from a much bigger clone, this may be a read error. CDR3 coding DNA: TGTGCCGGCAGCATGTTAGCCGAGCAGTACTTC. Encoded protein: CAGSMLAEQYF. This chain joins TRBV7-2 and TRBJ2-7; no clear D. Per germline, CDR1 SGHTA and CDR2 FQGNSA. This CDR3 has 11 residues.

The rearrangement links TRBV20-1 to TRBJ2-1, with D perhaps being TRBD1 or TRBD2 (6 bases each). Germline V gene lookup returns CDR1 DFQATT and CDR2 SNEGSKA (reference sequence). CDR3 length: 16 amino acids. V lost 6 bases, J lost 1 base, and 19 bases lay in between. CDR3 in DNA: TGCAGTGCCCTTCTCCGAGGGGGGAATTCCTACAATGAGCAGTTCTTC. Translation gives CSALLRGGNSYNEQFF.

There are many counts of this clonotype. CDR3 sequence reads: CAISPGRREETQYF. For the CDR3, the DNA is TGTGCCATCAGCCCGGGACGTCGTGAAGAGACCCAGTACTTC. The chain has TRBV10-3 and TRBJ2-5, with D perhaps given as TRBD1 or TRBD2 (5 bases each). Germline V gene sequence: CDR1 ENHRY, CDR2 SYGVKD. Trimming stripped 6 bases from V and 3 bases from J, with 14 bases between. This CDR3 contains 14 residues.

Comments on this clonotype: A much bigger clone sits one base away, suggesting this may be a read error. The chain carries TRBV12-3 or TRBV12-4 and TRBJ2-3; no firm D call. This CDR3 has 14 amino acids. CDR3: CASNLTAPADTQYF. The DNA for the CDR3 is TGTGCCAGCAATTTAACGGCCCCCGCAGATACGCAGTATTTT.

This clonotype was seen repeatedly, ten times or more. The chain couples TRBV10-3 to TRBJ2-3; the match to TRBD1 covers 9 bases. J gave up 2 bases and V 5 bases, and 5 bases lay outside the gene matches. The CDR3 length is 15 residues. Germline CDR1 is ENHRY and CDR2 is SYGVKD. CDR3 nucleotide sequence: TGTGCCATCAGTCGGGACAGGGACGCCACAGATACGCAGTATTTT. Translation gives CAISRDRDATDTQYF.

Details on this clonotype: A read error is possible here, since a much larger clone lies one base away. This chain connects TRBV7-2 to TRBJ1-1; no definite D call. This CDR3 is built from 14 residues. Germline CDR1 SGHTA, CDR2 FQGNSA. CDR3 sequence reads: CASSVAGKGAEAFF. In nucleotides, the CDR3 is TGTGCCAGCAGCGTAGCGGGGAAAGGCGCTGAAGCTTTCTTT.

This clonotype appeared a few times. The chain combines TRBV30 with TRBJ1-4, with D possibly matching TRBD1 (5 bases). Germline V gene data show CDR1 as GTSNPN and CDR2 as SVGIG (reference sequence). V lost 2 bases to trimming and J lost 8 bases, with 15 bases between them. The CDR3 sequence is 14 residues long. In DNA, the CDR3 is TGTGCCTGGAGTCCTGGGGACTTTCGGGAAAAACTGTTTTTT. Its translation: CAWSPGDFREKLFF. Filled out from reference TRBV30 and TRBJ1-4, the complete variable domain reads SQTIHQWPATLVQPVGSPLSLECTVEGTSNPNLYWYRQAAGRGLQLLFYSVGIGQISSEVPQNLSASRPQDRQFILSSKKLLLSDSGFYLCAWSPGDFREKLFFGSGTQLSVL.

V is TRBV11-2 and J is TRBJ2-3, with D unclear. The V gene's germline CDR1 is SGHAT and CDR2 FQNNGV. With 7 bases removed from V and 2 bases from J, the gap between germline ends came to 7 bases. The CDR3 sequence is 12 residues long. For the CDR3, the DNA is TGTGCCAGCAACTCCTCCACAGATACGCAGTATTTT. It specifies CASNSSTDTQYF. Using reference TRBV11-2 and TRBJ2-3 for the parts outside the CDR3, the full variable domain is EAGVAQSPRYKIIEKRQSVAFWCNPISGHATLYWYQQILGQGPKLLIQFQNNGVVDDSQLPKDRFSAERLKGVDSTLKIQPAKLEDSAVYLCASNSSTDTQYFGPGTRLTVL.

This chain links TRBV29-1 with TRBJ2-1, with 10 bases that match TRBD2. Germline trimming cut 3 bases from V and 10 bases from J; bases unmatched to any gene: 6. CDR1 is SQVTM and CDR2 is ANQGSEA in the germline V gene. The CDR3 is 13 residues long. CDR3 amino acids: CSVDGTSVPEQFF. The CDR3 DNA reads as TGCAGCGTTGATGGGACTAGCGTGCCCGAGCAGTTCTTC.

A remark on this clonotype: This may be a read error, as it is one base from a much larger clone. This chain joins TRBV11-1 and TRBJ1-1; possibly TRBD1 for D (5 bases). Per the germline V gene, CDR1 is SGHAT and CDR2 is FQDESV (reference sequence). V was trimmed by 6 bases and J by 7 bases, leaving 15 bases between them. This CDR3 is built from 13 residues. The CDR3 sequence is CASSLGERSEAFF. CDR3 coding DNA: TGTGCCAGCAGTTTGGGGGAACGGAGTGAAGCTTTCTTT.

This clonotype was seen more than once but under ten times. The rearrangement uses TRBV6-1 and TRBJ2-4, with no clear D. CDR3 size: 16 residues. CDR1 is MNHNS and CDR2 is SASEGT in the germline V gene. Between the trimmed V and J ends, which lost 3 bases and 0 bases, there was a span of 12 bases. The CDR3 DNA follows: TGTGCCAGCAGTGAGGGCCCCGGAGTAGCCAAAAACATTCAGTACTTC. It is translated as CASSEGPGVAKNIQYF.

This clonotype was recorded a few times. The V call is TRBV30, the J call TRBJ2-7; TRBD2 is a possible D gene (6 bases). Germline CDR1 reads GTSNPN; CDR2 reads SVGIG (reference sequence). The germline V and J ends were trimmed by 5 bases and 2 bases, with 22 bases remaining between them. The CDR3 has 16 amino acids. The CDR3 sequence is CAWYAGPGSSPYEQYF. The CDR3 DNA reads as TGTGCCTGGTACGCGGGACCCGGTAGCTCACCCTACGAGCAGTACTTC.

This chain links TRBV5-1 with TRBJ1-2; D unresolved. CDR1 is SGHRS and CDR2 is YFSETQ in the germline V gene. Trimming removed 7 bases at V and 2 bases at J, with 12 bases between. CDR3 length: 13 residues. This CDR3 is CASGSEINYGYTF. The CDR3 DNA sequence: TGCGCCAGCGGCTCCGAGATCAACTATGGCTACACCTTC.

The chain joins TRBV7-2 to TRBJ2-1; 7 bases agree with TRBD1. The J call could be wrong; TRBJ2-7 is a better fit for the DNA end. Germline values: CDR1 SGHTA, CDR2 FQGNSA. This CDR3 is built from 15 residues. The CDR3 DNA sequence: TGTGCCAGCAGCGACTGGACAGGACAAAACAATGAGCAGTACTTC. It is translated as CASSDWTGQNNEQYF.

The gene calls are TRBV13 and TRBJ2-5; D ambiguous. Germline values: CDR1 PRHDT, CDR2 FYEKMQ (reference sequence). The CDR3 has 13 residues. Trimming shortened V by 1 base and J by 4 bases, and 7 bases separated the two germline ends. The CDR3 loop is CASSLVTLETQYF. CDR3 nucleotides: TGTGCCAGCAGCTTAGTGACTCTAGAGACCCAGTACTTC.

The genes are TRBV5-1 and TRBJ1-6; TRBD1 matches 9 bases. V was clipped by 2 bases and J by 9 bases; unmatched bases: 3. CDR3 length: 14 amino acids. CDR1 SGHRS and CDR2 YFSETQ come from the germline V gene. CDR3 amino acids: CASSFPDRGSPLHF. CDR3 bases: TGCGCCAGCAGCTTTCCGGACAGGGGTTCACCCCTCCACTTT. The whole variable domain, filled in from reference TRBV5-1 and TRBJ1-6, reads KAGVTQTPRYLIKTRGQQVTLSCSPISGHRSVSWYQQTPGQGLQFLFEYFSETQRNKGNFPGRFSGRQFSNSRSEMNVSTLELGDSALYLCASSFPDRGSPLHFGNGTRLTVT.

The chain combines TRBV12-3 or TRBV12-4 with TRBJ2-3; D tentatively fits TRBD1 or TRBD2 (6 bases each). The V end was cut by 6 bases, the J end by 2 bases, with 21 bases between. The CDR3 consists of 17 residues. The DNA for the CDR3 is TGTGCCAGCAGCCCAGTCCGGGTGGGGGGCCCCACAGATACGCAGTATTTT. It yields the protein CASSPVRVGGPTDTQYF.